Given below is one T cell receptor (beta chain) in context. Other DNA variants within this sample encode the same CDR3. The data are from a study of cytomegalovirus exposure and HLA in healthy donors. Trimming at V came to 7 bases and at J to 2 bases, leaving 0 bases not matched to a gene. Looked up from germline, CDR1 is SQVTM and CDR2 is ANQGSEA. The CDR3 loop spans 11 amino acids. PCR primers comprised 60 Vbeta and 13 Jbeta primers. Clones were read by immunoSEQ multiplex PCR, and TCRdb kept only the in-frame ones, dropping some. Counted here are 100,000 to 150,000 clones, about three fifths occurring once; the ten biggest clones make up approximately 8.5%.

Sequenced material: PBMCs. This receptor was identified in a woman in her 40s in good health and CMV-seropositive. The chain uses TRBV29-1 and TRBJ2-7, with 9 bases fitting TRBD2. The CDR3 reads CSGGGAYEQYF. CDR3 nucleotide sequence: TGCAGCGGCGGGGGGGCCTACGAGCAGTACTTC.